The clone carrying this T cell receptor beta chain was counted a few times. Antigen specificity is unknown. The data are from a study of T cells after yellow fever vaccination. Study outcomes and limitations: Post-booster repertoires again held most primary-vaccination clones (just under 97% CD4, 88% CD8). FACS-sorted repertoires could harbor abundant contaminating bulk-population clonotypes.

The CDR3 loop spans 14 amino acids. Germline V gene sequence: CDR1 MNHEY, CDR2 SMNVEV (reference sequence). Trimming took 7 bases from V and 2 from J; bases not matched to a gene: 6. TCRdb re-called the 5' RACE reads through MiXCR, storing one row per CDR3 protein. This sample has 450,000 to 550,000 distinct CDR3 sequences, with less than 25% found just once. The material was PBMCs, obtained 20 to 25 days after the first yellow fever vaccination. The gene calls are TRBV27 and TRBJ2-7, with 9 bases aligning to TRBD1. This sequence originates from a man between 18 and 35 years old who received the YFV17D yellow fever vaccine. CDR3 sequence: CASTHTGGPYEQYF. CDR3 bases: TGTGCCAGCACCCATACAGGGGGCCCCTACGAGCAGTACTTC.